This TCR beta chain emerged from a study of blood T cell repertoires in COVID-19. TCRdb's copy holds only in-frame clones and misses some; the assay was immunoSEQ multiplex PCR. There are around 93,000 clones in the sample; 87% occur only once, and roughly 14% lies in the top ten. CDR1 is SEHNR, CDR2 FQNEAQ, per germline (reference sequence). The CDR3 totals 15 residues. With 4 bases clipped from V and 4 bases from J, the junction kept 9 bases outside the gene matches. This rearrangement joins TRBV7-9 to TRBJ2-7; TRBD1 matches 8 bases. The source material was peripheral blood. This TCR came from a human donor in a cohort sampled during active COVID-19. Here the CDR3 DNA reads TGTGCCAGCAGCTGGGCTGGCCAGGGGGCTTACGAGCAGTACTTC. Translated: CASSWAGQGAYEQYF.